This T cell receptor beta chain was sequenced for a study of blood T cell repertoires in COVID-19. For the study at large: From the United States, Italy and Spain came samples of acute and convalescent COVID-19. The analysed material was cDNA or gDNA that came from T cells, B-cell-depleted T cells, or PBMCs.

Libraries were prepared by immunoSEQ multiplex PCR; TCRdb keeps only in-frame clonotypes and omits some of them. The top ten clones hold 20% of a sample with around 220,000 clones, 80% to 90% of them seen once. Germline CDR1 LNHDA, CDR2 SQIVND (reference sequence). Trimming at V came to 4 bases and at J to 7 bases, leaving 10 bases not matched to a gene. CDR3 length: 16 amino acids. The receptor's source is a man aged 25-45 years with active or convalescent COVID-19. The sample comprised peripheral blood. This sequence joins TRBV19 and TRBJ1-4; TRBD1 agrees at 9 bases. The CDR3 DNA sequence: TGTGCCAGTAGTACCGGGACAGGGCGGGGAGGTGAAAAACTGTTTTTT. Translated, it gives CASSTGTGRGGEKLFF.